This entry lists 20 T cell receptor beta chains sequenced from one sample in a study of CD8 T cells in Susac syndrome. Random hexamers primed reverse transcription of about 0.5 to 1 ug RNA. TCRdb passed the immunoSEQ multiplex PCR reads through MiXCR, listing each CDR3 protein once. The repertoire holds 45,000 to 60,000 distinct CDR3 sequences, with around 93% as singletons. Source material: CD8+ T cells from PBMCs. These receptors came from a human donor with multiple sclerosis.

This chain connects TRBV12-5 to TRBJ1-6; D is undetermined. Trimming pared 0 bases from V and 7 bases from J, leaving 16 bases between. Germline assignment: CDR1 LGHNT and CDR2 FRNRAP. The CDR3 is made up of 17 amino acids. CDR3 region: CASGLVFLAVRNSPLHF. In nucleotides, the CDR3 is TGTGCTAGTGGTTTGGTTTTTTTGGCCGTGCGGAATTCACCCCTCCACTTT.

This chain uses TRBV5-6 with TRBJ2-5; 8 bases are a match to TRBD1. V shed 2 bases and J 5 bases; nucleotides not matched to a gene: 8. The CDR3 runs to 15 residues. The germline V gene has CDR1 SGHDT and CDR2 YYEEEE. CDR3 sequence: CASSFPGQGLETQYF. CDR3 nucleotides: TGTGCCAGCAGCTTCCCCGGACAGGGATTGGAGACCCAGTACTTC.

CDR3 nucleotides: TGTGCTAGTGGTTTCCGGACGGGAGATACGCAGTATTTT. The encoded protein is CASGFRTGDTQYF. This chain uses TRBV12-5 with TRBJ2-3; D gene uncertain. V was clipped by 3 bases and J by 5 bases, with 9 bases between them. The CDR3 is made up of 13 amino acids. Germline CDR1 LGHNT, CDR2 FRNRAP. The variable domain in full, with the rest retrieved from reference TRBV12-5 and TRBJ2-3, is DARVTQTPRHKVTEMGQEVTMRCQPILGHNTVFWYRQTMMQGLELLAYFRNRAPLDDSGMPKDRFSAEMPDATLATLKIQPSEPRDSAVYFCASGFRTGDTQYFGPGTRLTVL.

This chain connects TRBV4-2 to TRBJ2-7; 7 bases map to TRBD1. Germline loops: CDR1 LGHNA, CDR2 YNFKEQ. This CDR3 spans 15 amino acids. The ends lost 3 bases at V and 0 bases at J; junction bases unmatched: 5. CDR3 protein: CASSHEGDSSYEQYF. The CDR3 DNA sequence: TGTGCCAGCAGCCACGAAGGGGACAGCTCCTACGAGCAGTACTTC.

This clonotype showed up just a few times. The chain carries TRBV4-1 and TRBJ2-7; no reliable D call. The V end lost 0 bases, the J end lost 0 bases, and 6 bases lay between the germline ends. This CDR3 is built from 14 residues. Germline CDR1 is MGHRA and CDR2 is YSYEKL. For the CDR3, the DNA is TGCGCCAGCAGCCAAGAGGCTCGCTCCTACGAGCAGTACTTC. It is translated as CASSQEARSYEQYF.

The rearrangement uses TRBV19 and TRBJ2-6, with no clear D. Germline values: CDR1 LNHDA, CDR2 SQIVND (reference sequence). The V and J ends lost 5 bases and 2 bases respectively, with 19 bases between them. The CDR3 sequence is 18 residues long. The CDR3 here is CASSSRSLDRTGANVLTF. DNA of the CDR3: TGTGCCAGTAGTTCTCGGTCCTTAGATCGGACTGGGGCCAACGTCCTGACTTTC.

The CDR3 DNA follows: TGTGCCAGCAGCTTAACGGGGGGGGGTACCTACGAGCAGTACTTC. Protein: CASSLTGGGTYEQYF. V and J are TRBV7-3 and TRBJ2-7; TRBD2 agrees at 7 bases. J lost 2 bases, V lost 0 bases, and 4 bases had no gene match. This CDR3 has 15 amino acids. Germline CDR1 is SGHTA and CDR2 is FQGTGA.

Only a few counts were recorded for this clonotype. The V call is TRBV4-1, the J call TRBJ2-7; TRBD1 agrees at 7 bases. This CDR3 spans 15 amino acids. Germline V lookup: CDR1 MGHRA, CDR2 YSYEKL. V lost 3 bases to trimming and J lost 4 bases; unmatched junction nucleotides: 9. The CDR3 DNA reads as TGCGCCAGCAGCCACTCACGGGGACAGTCATACGAGCAGTACTTC. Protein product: CASSHSRGQSYEQYF.

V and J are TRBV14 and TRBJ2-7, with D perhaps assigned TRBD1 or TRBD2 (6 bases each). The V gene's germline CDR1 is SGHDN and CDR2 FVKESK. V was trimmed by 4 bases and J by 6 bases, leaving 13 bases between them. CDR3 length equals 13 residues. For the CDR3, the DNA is TGTGCCAGCAGCCCGGGGGTGACAGGCGAGCAGTACTTC. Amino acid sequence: CASSPGVTGEQYF.

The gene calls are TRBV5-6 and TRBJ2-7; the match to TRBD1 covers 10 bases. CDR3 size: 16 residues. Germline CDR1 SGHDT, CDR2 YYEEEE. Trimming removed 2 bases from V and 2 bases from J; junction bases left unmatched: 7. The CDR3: CASSFTTGQGAYEQYF. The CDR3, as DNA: TGTGCCAGCAGCTTTACCACTGGACAGGGGGCCTACGAGCAGTACTTC.

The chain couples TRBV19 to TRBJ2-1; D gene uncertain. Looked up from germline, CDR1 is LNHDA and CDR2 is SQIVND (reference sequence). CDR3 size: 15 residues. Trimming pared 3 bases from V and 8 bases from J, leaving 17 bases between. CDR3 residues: CASSIKTRAGDEQFF. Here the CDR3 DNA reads TGTGCCAGTAGTATCAAGACTCGCGCCGGTGATGAGCAGTTCTTC. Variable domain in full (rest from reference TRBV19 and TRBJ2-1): DGGITQSPKYLFRKEGQNVTLSCEQNLNHDAMYWYRQDPGQGLRLIYYSQIVNDFQKGDIAEGYSVSREKKESFPLTVTSAQKNPTAFYLCASSIKTRAGDEQFFGPGTRLTVL.

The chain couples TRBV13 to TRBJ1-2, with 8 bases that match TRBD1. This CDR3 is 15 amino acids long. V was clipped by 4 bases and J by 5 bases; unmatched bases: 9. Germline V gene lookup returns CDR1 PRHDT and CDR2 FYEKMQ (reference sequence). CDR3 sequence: CASSSESDREYGYTF. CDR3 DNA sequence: TGTGCCAGCAGCTCCGAATCGGACAGGGAATATGGCTACACCTTC. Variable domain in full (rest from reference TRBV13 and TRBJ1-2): AAGVIQSPRHLIKEKRETATLKCYPIPRHDTVYWYQQGPGQDPQFLISFYEKMQSDKGSIPDRFSAQQFSDYHSELNMSSLELGDSALYFCASSSESDREYGYTFGSGTRLTVV.

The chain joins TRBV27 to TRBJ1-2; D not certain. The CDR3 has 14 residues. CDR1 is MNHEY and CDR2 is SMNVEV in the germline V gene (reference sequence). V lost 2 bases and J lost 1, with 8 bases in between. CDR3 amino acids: CASSLSHNNYGYTF. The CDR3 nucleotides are TGTGCCAGCAGTTTAAGTCACAATAACTATGGCTACACCTTC.

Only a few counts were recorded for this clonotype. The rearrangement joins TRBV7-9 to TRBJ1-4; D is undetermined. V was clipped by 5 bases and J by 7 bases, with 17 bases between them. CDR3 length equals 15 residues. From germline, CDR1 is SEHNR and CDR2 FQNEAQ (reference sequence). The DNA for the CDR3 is TGTGCCAGCAGCCCCCCCCGGGGAGAAAGTGAAAAACTGTTTTTT. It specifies CASSPPRGESEKLFF.

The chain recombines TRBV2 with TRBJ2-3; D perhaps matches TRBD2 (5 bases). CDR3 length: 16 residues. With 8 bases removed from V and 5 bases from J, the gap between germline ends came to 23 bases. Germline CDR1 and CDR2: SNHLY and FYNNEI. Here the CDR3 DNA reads TGTGCCAGCGGGTTCTGGCTAGCTCGCCGGATAGATACGCAGTATTTT. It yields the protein CASGFWLARRIDTQYF.

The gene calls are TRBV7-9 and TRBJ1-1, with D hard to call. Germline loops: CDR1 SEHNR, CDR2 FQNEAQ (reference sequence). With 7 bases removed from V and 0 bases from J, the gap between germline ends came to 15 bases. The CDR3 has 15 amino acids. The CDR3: CASIPYFFMNTEAFF. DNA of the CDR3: TGTGCCAGCATTCCGTACTTTTTTATGAACACTGAAGCTTTCTTT.

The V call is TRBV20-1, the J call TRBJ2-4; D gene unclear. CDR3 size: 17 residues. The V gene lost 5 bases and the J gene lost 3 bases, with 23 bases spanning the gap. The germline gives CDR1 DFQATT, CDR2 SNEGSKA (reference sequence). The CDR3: CSARMPLITLGKNIQYF. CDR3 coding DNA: TGCAGTGCTCGAATGCCCCTCATCACCTTGGGCAAAAACATTCAGTACTTC.

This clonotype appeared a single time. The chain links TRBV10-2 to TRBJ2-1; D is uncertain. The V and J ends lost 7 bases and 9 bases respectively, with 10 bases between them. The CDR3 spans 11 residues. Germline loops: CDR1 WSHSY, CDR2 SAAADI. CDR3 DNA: TGCGCCAGCAATCTGGGATCTGAGCAGTTCTTC. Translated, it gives CASNLGSEQFF.

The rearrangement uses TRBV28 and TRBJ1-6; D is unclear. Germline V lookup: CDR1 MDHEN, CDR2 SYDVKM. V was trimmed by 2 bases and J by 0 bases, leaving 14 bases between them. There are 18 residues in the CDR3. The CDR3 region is CASSLGFIPSSYNSPLHF. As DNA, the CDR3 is TGTGCCAGCAGTTTAGGATTCATACCTAGCTCCTATAATTCACCCCTCCACTTT.

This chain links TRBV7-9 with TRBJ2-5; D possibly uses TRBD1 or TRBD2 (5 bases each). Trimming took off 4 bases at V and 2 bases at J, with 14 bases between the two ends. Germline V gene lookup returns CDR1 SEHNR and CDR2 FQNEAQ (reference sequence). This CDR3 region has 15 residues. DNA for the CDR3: TGTGCCAGCAGCTCCTTCCGGGACCCACAAGAGACCCAGTACTTC. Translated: CASSSFRDPQETQYF.